A single sample is the source of the 25 T cell receptor beta chains below, sequenced in a study of blood T cell repertoires in COVID-19. The assay was immunoSEQ multiplex PCR, and TCRdb's table has in-frame clones only and misses some. The sample includes some 180,000 clones, roughly three quarters of them seen just once. The source material was PBMCs or T cells enriched from blood (not recorded which). The receptors come from a man aged 55-75 years who had been exposed to COVID-19.

J is TRBJ1-4 and V is TRBV18; 11 positions agree with TRBD1. CDR3 length: 17 residues. V was pared by 6 bases and J by 6 bases, with 12 bases of the junction left unmatched. Germline V gene lookup returns CDR1 KGHSH and CDR2 LQKENI. The DNA of the CDR3 is TGTGCCAGCTCGTTTTGGACAGGGGGCGGATTACATGAAAAACTGTTTTTT. It codes for CASSFWTGGGLHEKLFF.

This chain links TRBV24-1 with TRBJ2-1; 8 positions match TRBD1. Trimming took 2 bases from V and 8 from J; bases not matched to a gene: 4. The CDR3 has 14 amino acids. The germline gives CDR1 KGHDR, CDR2 SFDVKD. This CDR3 is CATSDSGTGHEQFF. The DNA for the CDR3 is TGTGCCACCAGTGATTCAGGGACAGGCCATGAGCAGTTCTTC.

V usage is TRBV6-1 and J usage is TRBJ2-1; TRBD2 agrees at 8 bases. The CDR3 spans 16 residues. Germline V gives CDR1 MNHNS, CDR2 SASEGT. The V gene end was trimmed by 1 base and the J gene end by 4 bases; junction bases not matched to a gene: 6. CDR3 in DNA: TGTGCCAGCAGTGAAGGCGAGACTAGCGTGTACAATGAGCAGTTCTTC. It yields the protein CASSEGETSVYNEQFF.

This chain connects TRBV6-5 to TRBJ2-1, with D possibly being TRBD1 (6 bases). V was clipped by 2 bases and J by 9 bases, with 14 bases between them. The CDR3 runs to 14 residues. Germline-derived CDR1 and CDR2 are MNHEY and SVGAGI. The CDR3 DNA is TGTGCCAGCAGTTACCGGCAGGGGCGTGGTGAGCAGTTCTTC. It yields the protein CASSYRQGRGEQFF.

This clone was seen only a few times. The CDR3 reads CASSLTGRRTEAFF. CDR3 bases: TGTGCCAGCAGCCTCACAGGACGAAGAACTGAAGCTTTCTTT. This chain joins TRBV7-2 and TRBJ1-1, with TRBD1 as a possible D gene (5 bases). The CDR3 covers 14 residues. Germline V CDR1 and CDR2: SGHTA, FQGNSA. V was shortened by 5 bases and J by 5 bases, with 15 bases between the two germline ends.

The rearrangement links TRBV6-5 to TRBJ2-1; D not resolved. The germline CDR1 and CDR2 sequences are MNHEY and SVGAGI. Deletions cut 6 bases from V and 6 bases from J, with 12 bases between. This CDR3 has 13 amino acids. In DNA, the CDR3 is TGTGCCAGCAGGGTTCCTCCAGTCAATGAGCAGTTCTTC. As protein: CASRVPPVNEQFF.

The chain is built from TRBV10-3 and TRBJ2-6, with 11 bases lining up with TRBD1. The CDR3 is 18 residues long. The ends lost 3 bases at V and 0 bases at J; junction bases unmatched: 4. In germline, CDR1 is ENHRY, CDR2 SYGVKD. CDR3 nucleotides: TGTGCCATCAGTGAAACCGGGACAGGGGGCTCTGGGGCCAACGTCCTGACTTTC. Translating it yields CAISETGTGGSGANVLTF.

The V and J genes are TRBV7-2 and TRBJ2-3, with D unresolved. V was pared by 0 bases and J by 2 bases, with 6 bases between. The length of the CDR3 is 14 residues. In germline, CDR1 is SGHTA, CDR2 FQGNSA. The CDR3 DNA sequence: TGTGCCAGCAGCTTAGCGGGCCTCACAGATACGCAGTATTTT. This translates into CASSLAGLTDTQYF. The variable domain in full, completed from reference TRBV7-2 and TRBJ2-3, reads GAGVSQSPSNKVTEKGKDVELRCDPISGHTALYWYRQSLGQGLEFLIYFQGNSAPDKSGLPSDRFSAERTGGSVSTLTIQRTQQEDSAVYLCASSLAGLTDTQYFGPGTRLTVL.

The chain links TRBV6-2 or TRBV6-3 to TRBJ2-1, with TRBD2 identical over 12 bases. This CDR3 has 15 amino acids. Germline-derived CDR1 and CDR2 are MNHEY and SVGEGT. After removal of 5 bases from V and 7 bases from J, the junction contained 6 bases not matched to a gene. The CDR3 spells CASSTLAGGPNEQFF. Here the CDR3 DNA reads TGTGCCAGCAGTACGCTAGCGGGAGGGCCTAATGAGCAGTTCTTC.

Here the CDR3 DNA reads TGTGCCAGTGGAAAACAGGGTCACTCTGGAAACACCATATATTTT. Translation gives CASGKQGHSGNTIYF. This chain connects TRBV19 to TRBJ1-3, with D perhaps matching TRBD1 (6 bases). Trimming left V 8 bases short and J 0 bases short, with 14 bases between. Per germline, CDR1 LNHDA and CDR2 SQIVND (reference sequence). The length of the CDR3 is 15 residues.

This chain links TRBV24-1 with TRBJ2-1; the D gene is possibly TRBD1 (6 bases). Looked up from germline, CDR1 is KGHDR and CDR2 is SFDVKD. The CDR3 loop spans 15 amino acids. The ends were cut back, 4 bases at V and 2 bases at J, with 11 bases in the middle. CDR3 nucleotide sequence: TGTGCCACCAGTGACCAGACAGGAGCCTACAATGAGCAGTTCTTC. It specifies CATSDQTGAYNEQFF.

CDR3 DNA sequence: TGTGCCAGCATCATTGCAGGGGTCCCAGATACGCAGTATTTT. Amino acid sequence: CASIIAGVPDTQYF. The chain recombines TRBV28 with TRBJ2-3, with TRBD1 as a possible D gene (6 bases). The V end was cut by 7 bases, the J end by 4 bases, with 15 bases between. Looked up from germline, CDR1 is MDHEN and CDR2 is SYDVKM. This CDR3 has 14 amino acids.

V is TRBV27 and J is TRBJ2-7, with TRBD2 matching over 12 bases. The CDR3 is 16 amino acids. After removal of 6 bases from V and 0 bases from J, the junction contained 6 bases not matched to a gene. The V gene's germline CDR1 is MNHEY and CDR2 SMNVEV (reference sequence). Here the CDR3 reads CASSLAGGFSSYEQYF. The CDR3 nucleotides are TGTGCCAGCAGCCTAGCGGGAGGGTTTAGCTCCTACGAGCAGTACTTC.

The chain recombines TRBV6-6 with TRBJ1-5, with 8 positions matching TRBD1. The CDR3 is 14 residues long. Per germline, CDR1 MNHNY and CDR2 SVGAGI (reference sequence). J gave up 6 bases and V 7 bases, and 8 bases lay outside the gene matches. The CDR3, as DNA: TGTGCCAGCAACAACAGGGGGGCCACTCAGCCCCAGCATTTT. It translates to CASNNRGATQPQHF.

The gene calls are TRBV5-1 and TRBJ2-5, with 9 nucleotides matching TRBD2. Germline-derived CDR1 and CDR2 are SGHRS and YFSETQ. The CDR3 has 15 residues. V was clipped by 0 bases and J by 5 bases; unmatched bases: 5. CDR3 DNA: TGCGCCAGCAGCTTGGGGGGACTAGCCCAGGAGACCCAGTACTTC. The encoded protein is CASSLGGLAQETQYF.

The rearrangement joins TRBV29-1 to TRBJ2-1; D not resolved. This CDR3 is built from 12 residues. The V end lost 7 bases, the J end lost 7 bases, and 14 bases lay between the germline ends. CDR1 SQVTM and CDR2 ANQGSEA come from the germline V gene. The CDR3, as DNA: TGCAGCGCCGACCTCCTCGGGAATGAGCAGTTCTTC. Its protein product is CSADLLGNEQFF.

The V gene is TRBV11-3, the J gene TRBJ1-1; D is unclear. The CDR3 totals 13 residues. V gave up 8 bases and J gave up 5 bases, with 15 bases separating them. Germline V gene sequence: CDR1 SGHNT, CDR2 YENEEA. The CDR3 DNA follows: TGTGCCAGCGTTGAGGGTAGATTTACTGAAGCTTTCTTT. Residues: CASVEGRFTEAFF. Full variable domain (rest looked up from reference TRBV11-3 and TRBJ1-1): EAGVVQSPRYKIIEKKQPVAFWCNPISGHNTLYWYLQNLGQGPELLIRYENEEAVDDSQLPKDRFSAERLKGVDSTLKIQPAELGDSAVYLCASVEGRFTEAFFGQGTRLTVV.

This chain joins TRBV19 and TRBJ1-5; TRBD1 aligns across 7 bases. Germline CDR1 is LNHDA and CDR2 is SQIVND (reference sequence). There are 14 residues in the CDR3. Germline trimming cut 7 bases from V and 10 bases from J; bases unmatched to any gene: 13. The CDR3 sequence is CASNWKQGFSPQHF. As DNA, the CDR3 is TGTGCCAGTAATTGGAAACAGGGGTTCAGCCCCCAGCATTTT.

The count of this clone is one. The J gene is TRBJ1-5, the V gene TRBV5-1; D is undetermined. The V end was cut by 0 bases, the J end by 6 bases, with 13 bases between. Looked up from germline, CDR1 is SGHRS and CDR2 is YFSETQ. CDR3 length: 15 amino acids. The CDR3 DNA follows: TGCGCCAGCAGCTTGGGGGAAAGCGGGAGTCAGCCCCAGCATTTT. It codes for CASSLGESGSQPQHF.

In this sample, this clone turned up once. The J gene is TRBJ2-1, the V gene TRBV5-1, with D perhaps TRBD2 (6 bases). The CDR3 spans 11 residues. Germline V gene data show CDR1 as SGHRS and CDR2 as YFSETQ. The V and J ends lost 2 bases and 11 bases respectively, with 8 bases between them. CDR3: CASSFGTQQFF. In nucleotides, the CDR3 is TGCGCCAGCAGCTTTGGGACTCAGCAGTTCTTC.

CDR3 bases: TGCGCCAGCAGCTTGGCCTTCAACGGAAACCGACACTCCTACGAGCAGTACTTC. Protein product: CASSLAFNGNRHSYEQYF. The chain is built from TRBV5-1 and TRBJ2-7; D gene unclear. The CDR3 extends over 18 amino acids. Germline V CDR1 and CDR2: SGHRS, YFSETQ. Trimming pared 0 bases from V and 0 bases from J, leaving 19 bases between.

This chain joins TRBV20-1 and TRBJ1-2; 11 bases fit TRBD1. V dropped 3 bases and J dropped 5; count of bases not matched to a gene: 8. Germline CDR1 is DFQATT and CDR2 is SNEGSKA (reference sequence). The CDR3 has 15 amino acids. CDR3 DNA sequence: TGCAGTGCTAGTCGAGGGACAGGGGGTTTTTATGGCTACACCTTC. Translating it yields CSASRGTGGFYGYTF.

The J gene is TRBJ2-1, the V gene TRBV19; 11 bases agree with TRBD2. The V and J ends lost 7 bases and 6 bases, in that order; junction bases with no gene match: 14. The germline gives CDR1 LNHDA, CDR2 SQIVND (reference sequence). The length of the CDR3 is 17 residues. CDR3 residues: CASNPGTSGTGGNEQFF. CDR3 coding DNA: TGTGCCAGTAATCCCGGGACTAGCGGTACAGGTGGCAATGAGCAGTTCTTC.

The chain couples TRBV5-4 to TRBJ2-5, with TRBD2 as a possible D gene (5 bases). Between the trimmed V and J ends, which lost 1 base and 5 bases, there was a span of 15 bases. Germline lookup yields CDR1 SGHNT and CDR2 YYREEE (reference sequence). The CDR3 has 15 residues. The CDR3 here is CASSLSTFRGETQYF. CDR3 nucleotide sequence: TGTGCCAGCAGCTTGTCGACCTTCCGAGGGGAGACCCAGTACTTC.

The CDR3 loop is CASSARTGENQETQYF. Written as DNA, the CDR3 is TGTGCCAGCAGCGCTCGGACAGGGGAGAACCAAGAGACCCAGTACTTC. The chain recombines TRBV7-9 with TRBJ2-5; 9 bases align to TRBD1. The V gene end was trimmed by 5 bases and the J gene end by 0 bases; junction bases not matched to a gene: 7. This CDR3 has 16 amino acids. In germline, CDR1 is SEHNR, CDR2 FQNEAQ (reference sequence).